Below, 32 T cell receptor beta chains from the same sample are listed, as sequenced in a study of cytomegalovirus exposure and HLA in healthy donors. 60 Vbeta and 13 Jbeta primers were used in PCR. Sequencing was performed with immunoSEQ multiplex PCR; in TCRdb, only in-frame clones are kept and a portion is missing. The table includes about 130,000 clones, 8.9% detected once. Material for sequencing was PBMCs. The receptors derive from a woman in her 40s in good health and CMV-seropositive.

This clone was counted many times. The chain employs TRBV19 and TRBJ2-3, with 7 bases lining up with TRBD1. The junction had 7 bases not matched to a gene; V was cut back by 3 bases and J by 4 bases. The germline V gene has CDR1 LNHDA and CDR2 SQIVND (reference sequence). The CDR3 extends over 15 amino acids. Here the CDR3 DNA reads TGTGCCAGTAGTATTGGTACAGGGGCTGCAGATACGCAGTATTTT. This codes for CASSIGTGAADTQYF.

The chain employs TRBV7-2 and TRBJ2-7; 10 bases fit TRBD2. This CDR3 has 14 amino acids. Germline V gene sequence: CDR1 SGHTA, CDR2 FQGNSA. With V trimmed by 4 bases and J by 2 bases, 2 bases remained unmatched. CDR3 region: CASSSLAGAYEQYF. In DNA, the CDR3 is TGTGCCAGCAGCTCCCTAGCGGGGGCCTACGAGCAGTACTTC. Supplemented by reference TRBV7-2 and TRBJ2-7, the full variable domain reads GAGVSQSPSNKVTEKGKDVELRCDPISGHTALYWYRQSLGQGLEFLIYFQGNSAPDKSGLPSDRFSAERTGGSVSTLTIQRTQQEDSAVYLCASSSLAGAYEQYFGPGTRLTVT.

The sample holds a few counts of this clone. The CDR3 DNA reads TGTGCCAGCAGCAACCCCGGAAGAGGGTCGACCTACAATGAGCAGTTCTTC. This sequence encodes CASSNPGRGSTYNEQFF. J is TRBJ2-1 and V is TRBV7-9, with D possibly TRBD2 on 5 matching bases. Trimming cost V 5 bases and J 2 bases, with 19 bases left between them. Looked up from germline, CDR1 is SEHNR and CDR2 is FQNEAQ (reference sequence). This CDR3 contains 17 residues. The full variable domain, completed using reference TRBV7-9 and TRBJ2-1, is DTGVSQNPRHKITKRGQNVTFRCDPISEHNRLYWYRQTLGQGPEFLTYFQNEAQLEKSRLLSDRFSAERPKGSFSTLEIQRTEQGDSAMYLCASSNPGRGSTYNEQFFGPGTRLTVL.

In its sample, this clone was seen a few times. The chain joins TRBV4-3 to TRBJ1-5, with D tentatively TRBD1 (5 bases). CDR1 is LGHNA, CDR2 YSLEER, per germline. The CDR3 runs to 14 residues. Trimming removed 0 bases at V and 5 bases at J, with 8 bases between. The CDR3 sequence is CASSQDRGDQPQHF. Written as DNA, the CDR3 is TGCGCCAGCAGCCAAGATCGGGGGGATCAGCCCCAGCATTTT.

This clone has more than one count but fewer than ten. This rearrangement joins TRBV11-2 to TRBJ2-4; weak D call: TRBD2 (6 bases). The CDR3 contains 14 residues. The V gene lost 4 bases and the J gene lost 7 bases, with 14 bases spanning the gap. Per the germline V gene, CDR1 is SGHAT and CDR2 is FQNNGV. The CDR3: CASSSGLPGNIQYF. The CDR3, as DNA: TGTGCCAGCAGCTCGGGACTCCCCGGGAACATTCAGTACTTC.

The chain uses TRBV6-1 and TRBJ2-5; possibly TRBD2 for D (6 bases). V shed 3 bases and J shed 5 bases, with 16 bases lying between them. The CDR3 is 15 amino acids. From germline, CDR1 is MNHNS and CDR2 SASEGT. In nucleotides, the CDR3 is TGTGCCAGCAGTGATCTTTTCGGAGGGAGGGAGACCCAGTACTTC. Translated: CASSDLFGGRETQYF.

There are a few counts of this clone. V is TRBV9 and J is TRBJ2-7, with 7 nucleotides matching TRBD2. The CDR3 totals 15 residues. CDR1 is SGDLS, CDR2 YYNGEE, per germline. V was pared by 0 bases and J by 7 bases, with 10 bases of the junction left unmatched. For the CDR3, the DNA is TGTGCCAGCAGCGTAGGGCCTAGCGGCGGTGAAGAGCAGTACTTC. Its translation is CASSVGPSGGEEQYF.

The chain employs TRBV27 and TRBJ1-5; D gene uncertain. Trimming removed 2 bases from V and 1 base from J, with 9 bases in between. The CDR3 spans 15 residues. Germline-derived CDR1 and CDR2 are MNHEY and SMNVEV (reference sequence). CDR3 sequence reads: CASSLIHQSNQPQHF. The CDR3 DNA reads as TGTGCCAGCAGTTTAATTCACCAGAGCAATCAGCCCCAGCATTTT.

This chain links TRBV6-1 with TRBJ2-2; 8 positions agree with TRBD1. Per the germline V gene, CDR1 is MNHNS and CDR2 is SASEGT. The CDR3 length is 15 residues. The J segment lost 1 base and the V segment lost 5 bases, leaving 3 bases of the junction unmatched. The DNA of the CDR3 is TGTGCCAGCAGTCCGGACAGGGAGAACACCGGGGAGCTGTTTTTT. Translating it yields CASSPDRENTGELFF.

The chain is built from TRBV5-1 and TRBJ2-3; possibly TRBD1 for D (6 bases). This CDR3 is built from 15 residues. Trimming left V 1 base short and J 4 bases short, with 13 bases between. Germline assignment: CDR1 SGHRS and CDR2 YFSETQ. For the CDR3, the DNA is TGCGCCAGCAGCTTGATAGGGCAGGGGCCAGATACGCAGTATTTT. It translates to CASSLIGQGPDTQYF. Complete variable domain (other parts from reference TRBV5-1 and TRBJ2-3): KAGVTQTPRYLIKTRGQQVTLSCSPISGHRSVSWYQQTPGQGLQFLFEYFSETQRNKGNFPGRFSGRQFSNSRSEMNVSTLELGDSALYLCASSLIGQGPDTQYFGPGTRLTVL.

In this sample, this clone turned up a few times. V usage is TRBV6-5 and J usage is TRBJ2-2; 8 bases match TRBD1. Trimming removed 7 bases from V and 6 bases from J; junction bases left unmatched: 10. This CDR3 has 15 amino acids. Germline V gene lookup returns CDR1 MNHEY and CDR2 SVGAGI. CDR3 sequence (DNA): TGTGCCAGCACCCTCGGGCAGGGGGCGGCCGGGGAGCTGTTTTTT. This codes for CASTLGQGAAGELFF.

Only a few counts were recorded for this clone. This chain joins TRBV4-3 and TRBJ1-5; tentative D call: TRBD1 (6 bases). Germline CDR1 LGHNA, CDR2 YSLEER. This CDR3 contains 18 residues. V was shortened by 3 bases and J by 9 bases, with 27 bases between the two germline ends. CDR3 sequence (DNA): TGCGCCAGCAGCCACCCCCAGCTCTCAGGGGAAAAGCCTATGCCCCAGCATTTT. Its translation: CASSHPQLSGEKPMPQHF.

In this sample, this clone turned up a few times. This chain uses TRBV5-1 with TRBJ1-1; D is ambiguous. The CDR3 is 15 amino acids. Germline CDR1 reads SGHRS; CDR2 reads YFSETQ. The V end was cut by 4 bases, the J end by 5 bases, with 18 bases between. The CDR3 DNA follows: TGCGCCAGCAGCCTTTCCCTTGTGACGGGTACTGAAGCTTTCTTT. As protein: CASSLSLVTGTEAFF.

This sequence joins TRBV5-8 and TRBJ1-5; a possible D gene is TRBD1 (6 bases). Germline CDR1 SGHTS, CDR2 YDEGEE. The V and J ends lost 3 bases and 4 bases respectively, with 14 bases between them. This CDR3 is built from 15 residues. CDR3 bases: TGTGCCAGCAGCTCTTCCGGGACACGGAATCAGCCCCAGCATTTT. Translated: CASSSSGTRNQPQHF.

This clone was counted only a few times. The rearrangement joins TRBV7-2 to TRBJ2-3; no firm D call. The V gene lost 3 bases and the J gene lost 0 bases, with 7 bases spanning the gap. This CDR3 region has 14 residues. CDR1 is SGHTA, CDR2 FQGNSA, per germline. CDR3 amino acids: CASSLRSSTDTQYF. The CDR3 nucleotides are TGTGCCAGCAGCTTGAGGAGCAGCACAGATACGCAGTATTTT.

V usage is TRBV10-3 and J usage is TRBJ2-1; TRBD1 is a possible D gene (6 bases). Germline lookup yields CDR1 ENHRY and CDR2 SYGVKD. V gave up 2 bases and J gave up 5 bases, with 16 bases separating them. The CDR3 is 16 amino acids. CDR3 loop: CAISEAATGRNNEQFF. For the CDR3, the DNA is TGTGCCATCAGTGAGGCTGCGACAGGACGTAACAATGAGCAGTTCTTC.

This clone was seen more than once but under ten times. The V gene is TRBV19, the J gene TRBJ1-2, with 8 bases matching TRBD1. CDR1 is LNHDA and CDR2 is SQIVND in the germline V gene (reference sequence). V dropped 1 base and J dropped 8; count of bases not matched to a gene: 12. The CDR3 contains 16 residues. The DNA of the CDR3 is TGTGCCAGTAGTATAGTAGGGACAGGCCTAGTTGTGGGCTACACCTTC. Translating it yields CASSIVGTGLVVGYTF.

This clone was detected only a few times. V gene TRBV13 combines with J gene TRBJ1-1; D might be TRBD1 (5 bases). The germline V gene encodes CDR1 PRHDT and CDR2 FYEKMQ (reference sequence). The CDR3 is 19 residues long. V dropped 5 bases and J dropped 8 bases, with 33 bases sitting between them. The CDR3 bases are TGTGCCAGCAGCCGGTCCCGGGTAGGGGCCTGGAACGAACTAAGAGAAGCTTTCTTT. This encodes CASSRSRVGAWNELREAFF.

The J gene is TRBJ2-3, the V gene TRBV2; D is perhaps TRBD2 (5 bases). Trimming shortened V by 7 bases and J by 6 bases, and 11 bases separated the two germline ends. The CDR3 is 12 residues long. Germline V gene data show CDR1 as SNHLY and CDR2 as FYNNEI. For the CDR3, the DNA is TGTGCCAGCAAGTTGGAGGCCGATACGCAGTATTTT. Its protein product is CASKLEADTQYF.

The rearrangement uses TRBV4-1 and TRBJ2-1, with TRBD2 identical over 10 bases. With 1 base clipped from V and 8 bases from J, the junction kept 5 bases outside the gene matches. The CDR3 runs to 15 residues. CDR1 and CDR2 (germline): MGHRA, YSYEKL. CDR3 coding DNA: TGCGCCAGCAGCCAAGGCCTAGCGGGGGTCGATGAGCAGTTCTTC. Its protein is CASSQGLAGVDEQFF.

This clone was found a few times. This specimen includes other DNA sequences encoding the same CDR3. V gene TRBV6-5 combines with J gene TRBJ2-2, with TRBD2 identical over 10 bases. V lost 2 bases and J lost 4; bases outside the gene matches: 1. The CDR3 spans 15 residues. The germline V gene has CDR1 MNHEY and CDR2 SVGAGI. DNA of the CDR3: TGTGCCAGCAGTTACCAGCGGGGGGGCACCGGGGAGCTGTTTTTT. Its translation: CASSYQRGGTGELFF.

This clone has just a few counts. The V call is TRBV29-1, the J call TRBJ1-3; D uncertain. The germline CDR1 and CDR2 sequences are SQVTM and ANQGSEA. The CDR3 runs to 13 residues. V dropped 5 bases and J dropped 0 bases, with 8 bases sitting between them. The DNA of the CDR3 is TGCAGCGTTCGGGAGGGCTCTGGAAACACCATATATTTT. Its protein product is CSVREGSGNTIYF. Filled out from reference TRBV29-1 and TRBJ1-3, the complete variable domain reads SAVISQKPSRDICQRGTSLTIQCQVDSQVTMMFWYRQQPGQSLTLIATANQGSEATYESGFVIDKFPISRPNLTFSTLTVSNMSPEDSSIYLCSVREGSGNTIYFGEGSWLTVV.

The V gene is TRBV28, the J gene TRBJ1-1; no firm D call. V lost 8 bases to trimming and J lost 1 base, with 14 bases between them. Per germline, CDR1 MDHEN and CDR2 SYDVKM. There are 14 residues in the CDR3. In nucleotides, the CDR3 is TGTGCCAGCTCCCCTGGGAGGAGGAACACTGAAGCTTTCTTT. Its translation: CASSPGRRNTEAFF.

The rearrangement joins TRBV2 to TRBJ2-5; a possible D gene is TRBD2 (6 bases). Germline CDR1 and CDR2: SNHLY and FYNNEI. The CDR3 has 14 residues. The ends were cut back, 8 bases at V and 4 bases at J, with 17 bases in the middle. CDR3 loop: CASSKSGGTETQYF. In DNA, the CDR3 is TGTGCCAGCTCTAAAAGCGGAGGGACAGAGACCCAGTACTTC.

A few counts support this clone. The chain combines TRBV9 with TRBJ2-3, with 7 bases that match TRBD1. V gave up 3 bases and J gave up 3 bases; unmatched junction bases: 10. The CDR3 runs to 16 residues. CDR1 is SGDLS, CDR2 YYNGEE, per germline. CDR3 nucleotide sequence: TGTGCCAGCAGCGCCATTTGGACAGGAGGAACAGATACGCAGTATTTT. Its translation: CASSAIWTGGTDTQYF.

This clone was seen a handful of times. V and J are TRBV5-1 and TRBJ1-1; 7 bases align to TRBD1. Germline V CDR1 and CDR2: SGHRS, YFSETQ. After removal of 4 bases from V and 5 bases from J, the junction contained 11 bases not matched to a gene. This CDR3 contains 15 residues. DNA of the CDR3: TGCGCCAGCAGCACCGCGGGCCAGGGGGAGACTGAAGCTTTCTTT. Its translation: CASSTAGQGETEAFF.

The chain employs TRBV19 and TRBJ2-6; no definite D call. Germline V gene data show CDR1 as LNHDA and CDR2 as SQIVND (reference sequence). The V gene lost 7 bases and the J gene lost 4 bases, with 17 bases spanning the gap. The CDR3 totals 16 residues. The CDR3 DNA reads as TGTGCCAGTACCTTCGAGCACGCGGAGGGGGCCAACGTCCTGACTTTC. As protein: CASTFEHAEGANVLTF. Filled out from reference TRBV19 and TRBJ2-6, the complete variable domain reads DGGITQSPKYLFRKEGQNVTLSCEQNLNHDAMYWYRQDPGQGLRLIYYSQIVNDFQKGDIAEGYSVSREKKESFPLTVTSAQKNPTAFYLCASTFEHAEGANVLTFGAGSRLTVL.

This clone occurred a few times. The rearrangement links TRBV6-1 to TRBJ2-3, with 7 bases aligning to TRBD2. The germline gives CDR1 MNHNS, CDR2 SASEGT. V shed 3 bases and J 3 bases; nucleotides not matched to a gene: 6. The CDR3 is 15 residues long. For the CDR3, the DNA is TGTGCCAGCAGTGAGTGGGGGGGAGTGACAGATACGCAGTATTTT. Translating gives CASSEWGGVTDTQYF.

The chain links TRBV5-4 to TRBJ2-7; 9 bases are shared with TRBD1. CDR1 and CDR2 (germline): SGHNT, YYREEE (reference sequence). After removal of 7 bases from V and 0 bases from J, the junction contained 11 bases not matched to a gene. CDR3 length: 16 amino acids. CDR3 sequence reads: CASATQPGQGSYEQYF. Written as DNA, the CDR3 is TGTGCCAGCGCTACACAACCGGGACAGGGCTCCTACGAGCAGTACTTC.

This clone showed up just a few times. CDR3 coding DNA: TGTGCCAGCAGCCGAAGGACAGTCAATCAGCCCCAGCATTTT. Amino acid sequence: CASSRRTVNQPQHF. The rearrangement links TRBV5-8 to TRBJ1-5; D is perhaps TRBD1 (6 bases). Deletions cut 4 bases from V and 3 bases from J, with 11 bases between. There are 14 residues in the CDR3. CDR1 and CDR2 from the germline V gene are SGHTS and YDEGEE.

This clone was detected only a few times. This chain connects TRBV5-1 to TRBJ2-2, with 7 bases identical to TRBD2. After removal of 7 bases from V and 3 bases from J, the junction contained 3 bases not matched to a gene. The CDR3 length is 13 residues. Germline loops: CDR1 SGHRS, CDR2 YFSETQ. CDR3 DNA sequence: TGCGCCAGCCAACGGGGGGACACCGGGGAGCTGTTTTTT. Amino acid sequence: CASQRGDTGELFF.

The chain links TRBV29-1 to TRBJ2-5; 11 bases match TRBD2. J lost 2 bases, V lost 4 bases, and 6 bases had no gene match. CDR3 length equals 15 residues. Germline CDR1 is SQVTM and CDR2 is ANQGSEA. The CDR3 DNA follows: TGCAGCGTTGGGGTAGCGGGGGGGATACAAGAGACCCAGTACTTC. It translates to CSVGVAGGIQETQYF.